This T cell receptor beta chain was sequenced during a study of T cells after yellow fever vaccination. Study-wide points: Bulk-population clonotypes that are abundant could appear as contaminants in FACS-sorted repertoires. In post-booster samples, most primary-vaccination clones reappeared (roughly 96% CD4, around 87% CD8).

V lost 5 bases and J lost 10, with 6 bases in between. This CDR3 region has 10 residues. CDR1 is KGHSH and CDR2 is LQKENI in the germline V gene. Concerning this clonotype: Its matching antigen is unknown.

In making TCR cDNA, 5'RACE template switching added a universal primer site and UMIs to it. Each CDR3 protein is one row after TCRdb ran MiXCR on the 5' RACE reads. Altogether some 600,000 distinct CDR3 sequences are present, around an eighth being singletons, with the ten largest covering about 15%. This receptor was identified in a man aged 25-40 years who received the YFV17D yellow fever vaccine. The chain carries TRBV18 and TRBJ2-1; D ambiguous. Sequencing was performed on PBMCs, taken on the day of the yellow fever booster vaccination. In nucleotides, the CDR3 is TGTGCCAGCTCAGACGTAGAGCAGTTCTTC. It encodes CASSDVEQFF. The whole variable domain, remainder taken from reference TRBV18 and TRBJ2-1, is NAGVMQNPRHLVRRRGQEARLRCSPMKGHSHVYWYRQLPEEGLKFMVYLQKENIIDESGMPKERFSAEFPKEGPSILRIQQVVRGDSAAYFCASSDVEQFFGPGTRLTVL.